The clone carrying this T cell receptor beta chain was seen a single time. This sample was taken from a study of T cells in Graves' hyperthyroidism and ophthalmopathy. What was amplified from RNA transcripts were TCR beta CDR3 regions. The HTBI set primed first-round TCR CDR3 RT-PCR. One entry per CDR3 protein, called by TCRdb with MiXCR from the multiplex PCR reads. This table has under 400,000 distinct CDR3 sequences, roughly 17% appearing once. Germline V gene data show CDR1 as SGHRS and CDR2 as YFSETQ. V dropped 3 bases and J dropped 2; count of bases not matched to a gene: 12. The CDR3 is 19 amino acids.

The sequence was collected from a man under 40 with Graves' hyperthyroidism. What was sequenced was blood. The chain combines TRBV5-1 with TRBJ2-3; 13 bases match TRBD2. The CDR3 region is CASSWTGLAGLPPTDTQYF. DNA of the CDR3: TGCGCCAGCAGCTGGACGGGACTAGCGGGACTACCCCCCACAGATACGCAGTATTTT.